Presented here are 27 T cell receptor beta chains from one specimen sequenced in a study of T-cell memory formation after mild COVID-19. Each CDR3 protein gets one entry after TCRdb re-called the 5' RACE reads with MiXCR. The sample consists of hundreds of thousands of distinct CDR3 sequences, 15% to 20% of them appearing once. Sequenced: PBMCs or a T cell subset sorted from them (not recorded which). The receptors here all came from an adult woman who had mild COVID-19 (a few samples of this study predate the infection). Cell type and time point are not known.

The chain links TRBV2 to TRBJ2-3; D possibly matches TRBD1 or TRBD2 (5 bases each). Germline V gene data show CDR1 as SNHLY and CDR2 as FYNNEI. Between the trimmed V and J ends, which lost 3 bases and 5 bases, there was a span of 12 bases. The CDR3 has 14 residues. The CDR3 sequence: CASSDGEGRDTQYF. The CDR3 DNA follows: TGTGCCAGCAGTGATGGAGAGGGGAGAGATACGCAGTATTTT.

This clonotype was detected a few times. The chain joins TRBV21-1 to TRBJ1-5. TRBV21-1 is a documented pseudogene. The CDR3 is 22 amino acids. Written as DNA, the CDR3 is TGTGCCAGCAGCCCTCCTCTTTATCTTCGGCAGCCTGATGCCTATAGCAATCAGCCCCAGCATTTT. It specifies CASSPPLYLRQPDAYSNQPQHF.

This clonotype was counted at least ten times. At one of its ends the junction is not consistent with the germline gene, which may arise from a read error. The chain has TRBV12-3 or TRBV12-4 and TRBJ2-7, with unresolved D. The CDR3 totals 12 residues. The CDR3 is CASSLDRYEQYF. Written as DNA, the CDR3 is TGTGCCAGCAGCTTAGACCGCTACGAGCAGTACTTC.

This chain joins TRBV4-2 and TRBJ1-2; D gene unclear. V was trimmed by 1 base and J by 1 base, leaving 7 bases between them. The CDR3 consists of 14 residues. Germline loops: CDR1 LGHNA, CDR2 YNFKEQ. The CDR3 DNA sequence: TGTGCCAGCAGCCAAGTCGGTCTTAACTATGGCTACACCTTC. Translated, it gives CASSQVGLNYGYTF.

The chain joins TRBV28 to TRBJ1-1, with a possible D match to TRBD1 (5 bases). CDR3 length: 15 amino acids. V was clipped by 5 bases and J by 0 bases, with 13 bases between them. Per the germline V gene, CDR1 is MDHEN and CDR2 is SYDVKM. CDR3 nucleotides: TGTGCCAGCAGTCTCTTTCGGGGGGTGAACACTGAAGCTTTCTTT. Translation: CASSLFRGVNTEAFF.

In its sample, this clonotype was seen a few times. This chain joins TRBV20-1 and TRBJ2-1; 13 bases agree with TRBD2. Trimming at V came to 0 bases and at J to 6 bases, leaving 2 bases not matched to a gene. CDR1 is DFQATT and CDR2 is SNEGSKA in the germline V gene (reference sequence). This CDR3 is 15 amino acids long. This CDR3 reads CSARDTSGRANEQFF. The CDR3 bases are TGCAGTGCTAGAGATACTAGCGGGAGGGCCAATGAGCAGTTCTTC.

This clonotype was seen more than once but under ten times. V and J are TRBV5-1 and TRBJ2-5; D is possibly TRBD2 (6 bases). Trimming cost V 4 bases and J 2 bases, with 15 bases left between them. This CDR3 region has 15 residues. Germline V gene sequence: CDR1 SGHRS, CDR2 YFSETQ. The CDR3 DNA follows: TGCGCCAGCAGCCGGGGACCGGCGGGACAAGAGACCCAGTACTTC. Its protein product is CASSRGPAGQETQYF.

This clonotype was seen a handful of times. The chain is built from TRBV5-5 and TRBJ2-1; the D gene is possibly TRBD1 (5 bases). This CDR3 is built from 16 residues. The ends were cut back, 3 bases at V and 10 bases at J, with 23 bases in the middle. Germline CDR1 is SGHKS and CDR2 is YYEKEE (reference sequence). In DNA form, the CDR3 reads TGTGCCAGCAGCTCACACAGGCTGTCGAACCTCTTCGAGCAGTTCTTC. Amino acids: CASSSHRLSNLFEQFF.

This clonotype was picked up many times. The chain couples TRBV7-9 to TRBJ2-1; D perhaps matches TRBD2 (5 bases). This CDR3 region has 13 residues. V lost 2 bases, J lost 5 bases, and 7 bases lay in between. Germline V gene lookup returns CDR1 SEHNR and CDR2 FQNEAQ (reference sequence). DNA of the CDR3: TGTGCCAGCAGCTTACTAGCAAACAATGAGCAGTTCTTC. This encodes CASSLLANNEQFF.

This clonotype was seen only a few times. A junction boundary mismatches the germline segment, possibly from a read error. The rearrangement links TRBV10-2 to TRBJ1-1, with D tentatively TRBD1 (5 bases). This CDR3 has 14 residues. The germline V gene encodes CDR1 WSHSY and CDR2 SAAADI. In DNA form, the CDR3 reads TGCGCCAGCCGTGACCTGACAGTAAACACTGAAGCTTTCTTT. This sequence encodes CASRDLTVNTEAFF.

The CDR3 is CASSQGLGDKQFF. CDR3 DNA: TGTGCCAGCAGCCAAGGGCTGGGAGATAAGCAGTTCTTC. The V and J genes are TRBV3-1 and TRBJ2-1, with D perhaps matching TRBD2 (5 bases). There are 13 residues in the CDR3. V lost 1 base, J lost 11 bases, and 12 bases lay in between. From germline, CDR1 is LGHDT and CDR2 YNNKEL (reference sequence).

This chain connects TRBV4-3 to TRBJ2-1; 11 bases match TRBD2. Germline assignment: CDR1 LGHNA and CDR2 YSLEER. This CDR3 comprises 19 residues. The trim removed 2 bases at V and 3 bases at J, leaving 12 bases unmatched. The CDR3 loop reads CASSQLIPGLADNYNEQFF. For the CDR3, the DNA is TGCGCCAGCAGCCAACTAATCCCGGGACTAGCGGACAACTACAATGAGCAGTTCTTC.

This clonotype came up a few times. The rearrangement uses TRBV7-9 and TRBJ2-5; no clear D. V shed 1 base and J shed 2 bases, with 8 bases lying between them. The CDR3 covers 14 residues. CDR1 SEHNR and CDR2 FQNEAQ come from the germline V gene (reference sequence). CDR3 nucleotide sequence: TGTGCCAGCAGCTTAGAAAGGTTTCAAGAGACCCAGTACTTC. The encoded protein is CASSLERFQETQYF.

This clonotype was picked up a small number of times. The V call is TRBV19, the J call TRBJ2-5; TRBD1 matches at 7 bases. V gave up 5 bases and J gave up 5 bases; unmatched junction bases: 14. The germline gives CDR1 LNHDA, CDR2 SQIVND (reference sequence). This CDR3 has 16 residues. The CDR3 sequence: CASSRLGTGDSETQYF. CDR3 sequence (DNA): TGTGCCAGTAGTCGGTTAGGAACAGGGGATTCTGAGACCCAGTACTTC.

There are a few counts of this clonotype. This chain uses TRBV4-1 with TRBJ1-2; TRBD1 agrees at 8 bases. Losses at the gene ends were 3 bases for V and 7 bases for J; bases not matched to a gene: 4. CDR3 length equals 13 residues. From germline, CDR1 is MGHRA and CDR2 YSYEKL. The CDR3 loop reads CASSQTGASGYTF. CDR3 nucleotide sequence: TGCGCCAGCAGCCAGACAGGGGCCTCTGGCTACACCTTC.

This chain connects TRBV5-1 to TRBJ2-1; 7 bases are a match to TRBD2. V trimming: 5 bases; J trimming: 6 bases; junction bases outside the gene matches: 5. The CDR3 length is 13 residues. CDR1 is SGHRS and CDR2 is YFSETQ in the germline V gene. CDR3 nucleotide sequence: TGCGCCAGCAGGACTACGGGGGGCAATGAGCAGTTCTTC. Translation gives CASRTTGGNEQFF.

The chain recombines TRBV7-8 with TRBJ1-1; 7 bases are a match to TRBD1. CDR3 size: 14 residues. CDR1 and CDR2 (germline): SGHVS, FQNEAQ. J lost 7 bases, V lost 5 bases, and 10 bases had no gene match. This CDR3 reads CASSTDRRGNEAFF. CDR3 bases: TGTGCCAGCAGCACGGACAGGCGGGGGAATGAAGCTTTCTTT.

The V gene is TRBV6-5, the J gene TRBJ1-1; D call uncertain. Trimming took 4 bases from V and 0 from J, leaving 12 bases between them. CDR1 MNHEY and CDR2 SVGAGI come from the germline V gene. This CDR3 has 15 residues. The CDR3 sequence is CASSFSEFMNTEAFF. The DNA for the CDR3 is TGTGCCAGCAGTTTTTCAGAATTCATGAACACTGAAGCTTTCTTT.

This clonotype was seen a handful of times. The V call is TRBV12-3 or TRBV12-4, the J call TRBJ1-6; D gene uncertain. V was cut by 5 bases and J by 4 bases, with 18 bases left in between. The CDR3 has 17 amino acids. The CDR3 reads CASSPPDGTRYNSPLHF. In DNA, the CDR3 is TGTGCCAGCAGTCCCCCGGACGGAACGAGATATAATTCACCCCTCCACTTT.

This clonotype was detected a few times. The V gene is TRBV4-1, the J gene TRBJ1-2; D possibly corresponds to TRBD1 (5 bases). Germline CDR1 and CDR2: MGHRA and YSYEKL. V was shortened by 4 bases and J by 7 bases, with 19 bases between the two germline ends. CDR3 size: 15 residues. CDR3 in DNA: TGCGCCAGCAGCCCCTTTGGGGGACCAAGTGGTGGCTACACCTTC. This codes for CASSPFGGPSGGYTF.

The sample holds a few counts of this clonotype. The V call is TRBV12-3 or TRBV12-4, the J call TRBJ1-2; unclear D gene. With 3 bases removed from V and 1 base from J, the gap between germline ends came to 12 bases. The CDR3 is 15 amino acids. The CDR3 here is CASSFRRDLNYGYTF. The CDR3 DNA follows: TGTGCCAGCAGTTTTAGGCGAGACCTTAACTATGGCTACACCTTC.

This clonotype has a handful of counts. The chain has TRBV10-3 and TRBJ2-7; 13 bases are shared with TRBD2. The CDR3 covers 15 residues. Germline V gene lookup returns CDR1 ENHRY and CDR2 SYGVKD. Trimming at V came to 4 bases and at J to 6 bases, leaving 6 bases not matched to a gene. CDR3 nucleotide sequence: TGTGCCATCAGTGGGACTAGCGGGAGAGGAAGCGAGCAGTACTTC. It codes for CAISGTSGRGSEQYF.

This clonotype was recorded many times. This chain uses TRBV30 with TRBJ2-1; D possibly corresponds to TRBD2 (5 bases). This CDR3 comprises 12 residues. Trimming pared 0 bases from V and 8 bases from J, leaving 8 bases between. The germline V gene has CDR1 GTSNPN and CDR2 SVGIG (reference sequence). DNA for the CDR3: TGTGCCTGGAGTGTACCAGCGGATGAGCAGTTCTTC. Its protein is CAWSVPADEQFF.

CDR3 in DNA: TGTGCCAGTACCGAGGATGCGAACACCGGGGAGCTGTTTTTT. This translates into CASTEDANTGELFF. V is TRBV19 and J is TRBJ2-2; D unresolved. The CDR3 length is 14 residues. Germline loops: CDR1 LNHDA, CDR2 SQIVND (reference sequence). The V end was cut by 7 bases, the J end by 0 bases, with 9 bases between.

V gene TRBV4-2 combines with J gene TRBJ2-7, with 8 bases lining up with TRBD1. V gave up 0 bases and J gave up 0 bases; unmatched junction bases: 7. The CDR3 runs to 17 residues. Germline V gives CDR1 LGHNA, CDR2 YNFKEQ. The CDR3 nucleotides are TGTGCCAGCAGCCAAGATGCAGGGGGCCATAGCTCCTACGAGCAGTACTTC. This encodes CASSQDAGGHSSYEQYF.

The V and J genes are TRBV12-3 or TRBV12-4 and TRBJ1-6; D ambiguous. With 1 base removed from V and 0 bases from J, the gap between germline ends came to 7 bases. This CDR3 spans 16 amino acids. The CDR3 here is CASSLGQVSYNSPLHF. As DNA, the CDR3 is TGTGCCAGCAGTTTAGGGCAAGTCTCCTATAATTCACCCCTCCACTTT.

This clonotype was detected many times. The CDR3 reads CASSHPLAGGTYADTQYF. CDR3 DNA: TGTGCCAGCAGCCATCCTTTAGCGGGAGGAACTTACGCAGATACGCAGTATTTT. V is TRBV7-9 and J is TRBJ2-3, with TRBD2 matching 10 bases. The CDR3 runs to 18 residues. The V gene end was trimmed by 5 bases and the J gene end by 4 bases; junction bases not matched to a gene: 15. Germline CDR1 SEHNR, CDR2 FQNEAQ (reference sequence).